The clone carrying this T cell receptor (beta chain) showed up just a few times. TCRdb keeps only in-frame clones here, not all; method: immunoSEQ multiplex PCR. In the table there are roughly 140,000 clones, around 83% of which are singletons. The source of the sample is a study of blood T cell repertoires in COVID-19. Overall study context: The cDNA or gDNA used as material had been derived from T cells, B-cell-depleted T cells, or PBMCs.

The V end was cut by 2 bases, the J end by 7 bases, with 9 bases between. This CDR3 contains 12 residues. Germline lookup yields CDR1 SGHDT and CDR2 YYEEEE. V is TRBV5-6 and J is TRBJ1-1, with D tentatively TRBD1 (5 bases). The receptor's source is a woman aged 50 to 65 with acute or convalescent COVID-19. Sequencing was done on a sample of peripheral blood. For the CDR3, the DNA is TGTGCCAGCAGCTTTGGACACGGTGAAGCTTTCTTT. This sequence encodes CASSFGHGEAFF.